This T cell receptor (beta chain) was identified during a study of control samples from healthy donors and cancer patients. Repertoires were generated with immunoSEQ multiplex PCR, while TCRdb's copy carries only in-frame clones and drops some. The repertoire includes fewer than 65,000 clones, approximately 80% of them detected once, and 10% sits in the top ten. The V end was cut by 5 bases, the J end by 0 bases, with 17 bases between. Looked up from germline, CDR1 is SGHVS and CDR2 is FQNEAQ. This CDR3 has 17 residues. V is TRBV7-8 and J is TRBJ2-1, with D possibly TRBD1 on 5 matching bases. This TCR derives from a man aged 65 to 85 in good health. Specimen: blood. CDR3 DNA sequence: TGTGCCAGCAGCCCTCGTCGGGCAGGGTTCTCCTACAATGAGCAGTTCTTC. It encodes CASSPRRAGFSYNEQFF.